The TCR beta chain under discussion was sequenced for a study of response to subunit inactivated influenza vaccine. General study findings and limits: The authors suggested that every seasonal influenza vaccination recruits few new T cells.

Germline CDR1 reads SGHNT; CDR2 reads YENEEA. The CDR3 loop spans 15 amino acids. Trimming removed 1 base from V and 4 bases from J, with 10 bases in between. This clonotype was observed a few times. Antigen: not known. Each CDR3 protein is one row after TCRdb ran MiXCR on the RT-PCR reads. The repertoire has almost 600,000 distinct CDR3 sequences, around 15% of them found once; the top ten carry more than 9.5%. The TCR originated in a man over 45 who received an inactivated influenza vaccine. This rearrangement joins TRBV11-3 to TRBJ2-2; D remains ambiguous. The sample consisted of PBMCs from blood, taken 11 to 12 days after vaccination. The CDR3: CASSLGIRPTGELFF. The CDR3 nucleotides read TGTGCCAGCAGCTTAGGTATCAGACCCACCGGGGAGCTGTTTTTT.